The table lists the clone carrying this T cell receptor beta chain with a count of one. Its antigen is as yet unknown. In the PCR, 60 Vbeta and 13 Jbeta primers were used. Using immunoSEQ multiplex PCR, the repertoire was profiled, and TCRdb retains in-frame clones only, with some absent. Here the sample spans approximately 58,000 clones, around 83% being singletons. The sample belongs to a study of cytomegalovirus exposure and HLA in healthy donors. General observations from the study: As was reported, the HLA-A and HLA-B alleles of most subjects were accurately predicted from TCR beta sequences. Among the CMV-associated chains, three were confirmed in vitro as specific for CMV antigens.

Donors showed nominal health when sampled, although they likely had unrecorded immune exposures. The germline V gene has CDR1 SQVTM and CDR2 ANQGSEA. Trimming removed 4 bases from V and 5 bases from J; junction bases left unmatched: 3. The CDR3 covers 13 residues. Sequenced sample: PBMCs. The clonotype was recovered from a man aged 30 to 39 in good health and CMV-seronegative. The chain is built from TRBV29-1 and TRBJ1-5, with 9 nucleotides matching TRBD1. DNA of the CDR3: TGCAGCGTTGGGGACAGGGTTTATCAGCCCCAGCATTTT. This sequence encodes CSVGDRVYQPQHF.